The sequence of this T cell receptor beta chain was determined in a study of CD8 T cells in ankylosing spondylitis. Whole-study results and caveats: In the blood and synovial fluid of reactive arthritis, some motif variants had been previously reported. Peripheral blood held disease-linked clones only at relatively low frequency, and these were CD8+. The study looked at matched synovial fluid samples from ankylosing spondylitis patients. Disease-linked clones were reported to be significantly enriched there. Seemingly characteristic of ankylosing spondylitis blood was a TCR beta motif consisting of under 10 highly homologous variants.

TCRdb used MiXCR to reprocess the 5' RACE reads, holding one entry per CDR3 protein. The sample holds 700,000 to 850,000 distinct CDR3 sequences, about 10% seen once. About this clonotype: As yet, its antigen is unknown.

The sequenced sample consisted of blood, either unsorted or a sorted T cell fraction (not recorded which). This sequence was found in a male donor with ankylosing spondylitis.

The CDR3 nucleotides read TGTGCCAGCAGTGAAGGACAGGGCTTGAGCAATCAGCCCCAGCATTTT. It specifies CASSEGQGLSNQPQHF. V is TRBV2 and J is TRBJ1-5; the match to TRBD1 covers 7 bases. V lost 1 base, J lost 1 base, and 4 bases stayed unmatched. Germline V gene data show CDR1 as SNHLY and CDR2 as FYNNEI. The CDR3 is 16 residues long.